One sample yielded the 21 T cell receptor beta chains listed below, sequenced in a study of T cell clones after liver transplantation. Using immunoSEQ multiplex PCR, the repertoire was profiled, and TCRdb retains in-frame clones only, with some absent. This table holds tens of thousands of clones, 82% found once. This material consisted of CD4+ T cells from blood, taken 46 months after liver transplant. The receptor set was obtained from a human patient who received a liver transplant. The graft donor may have given rise to some T cells.

The chain employs TRBV18 and TRBJ2-7; 14 bases are shared with TRBD2. Trimming at V came to 2 bases and at J to 5 bases, leaving 5 bases not matched to a gene. In germline, CDR1 is KGHSH, CDR2 LQKENI. The CDR3 spans 16 residues. DNA of the CDR3: TGTGCCAGCTCACCAGGACTAGCGGGAGGAGGACACGAGCAGTACTTC. Protein sequence: CASSPGLAGGGHEQYF.

Points on this clone: A junction end diverges from the germline sequence, so it may reflect a read error. CDR3: CAGSISRGRGLNEQFF. The CDR3 region has the DNA TGTGCCGGCAGTATAAGCCGGGGCAGGGGGCTCAATGAGCAGTTCTTC. The chain uses TRBV6-4 and TRBJ2-1; 8 bases fit TRBD1. This CDR3 is 16 amino acids long. Germline assignment: CDR1 MRHNA and CDR2 SNTAGT.

CDR3 amino acids: CASSPGTSEAFF. The CDR3 DNA reads as TGTGCCAGCAGCCCTGGGACTAGTGAAGCTTTCTTT. The chain links TRBV7-8 to TRBJ1-1, with D perhaps matching TRBD1 (5 bases). This CDR3 contains 12 residues. Germline V gene sequence: CDR1 SGHVS, CDR2 FQNEAQ. V lost 5 bases to trimming and J lost 7 bases, with 11 bases between them.

CDR3 DNA: TGTGCCAGCAGTTTACGGACTAGCGGGGAAACAGATACGCAGTATTTT. Its protein is CASSLRTSGETDTQYF. The gene calls are TRBV6-5 and TRBJ2-3, with 12 bases fitting TRBD2. CDR1 and CDR2 from the germline V gene are MNHEY and SVGAGI. This CDR3 contains 16 residues. Trimming took 4 bases from V and 3 from J; bases not matched to a gene: 5.

This chain links TRBV7-2 with TRBJ2-1, with D possibly TRBD2 on 6 matching bases. Germline V gene data show CDR1 as SGHTA and CDR2 as FQGNSA. With 5 bases removed from V and 10 bases from J, the gap between germline ends came to 12 bases. The CDR3 contains 12 residues. The CDR3: CASSRRGEEQFF. CDR3 in DNA: TGTGCCAGCAGCAGGAGGGGTGAGGAGCAGTTCTTC.

The rearrangement uses TRBV7-8 and TRBJ2-5; D may be TRBD1 (6 bases). The CDR3 is made up of 17 amino acids. Germline V gene lookup returns CDR1 SGHVS and CDR2 FQNEAQ. The V and J ends lost 3 bases and 5 bases respectively, with 22 bases between them. CDR3 loop: CASSFRVSTGPGETQYF. The CDR3 DNA reads as TGTGCCAGCAGCTTCCGCGTATCGACAGGCCCGGGGGAGACCCAGTACTTC.

The chain recombines TRBV2 with TRBJ1-5; D gene uncertain. The CDR3 runs to 14 residues. Germline CDR1 is SNHLY and CDR2 is FYNNEI. V was cut by 4 bases and J by 4 bases, with 11 bases left in between. This CDR3 reads CASSGVERNQPQHF. CDR3 nucleotides: TGTGCCAGCAGTGGGGTGGAGCGGAATCAGCCCCAGCATTTT. Together with reference TRBV2 and TRBJ1-5, the CDR3 gives the full variable domain: EPEVTQTPSHQVTQMGQEVILRCVPISNHLYFYWYRQILGQKVEFLVSFYNNEISEKSEIFDDQFSVERPDGSNFTLKIRSTKLEDSAMYFCASSGVERNQPQHFGDGTRLSIL.

This clone was seen once. The chain joins TRBV7-2 to TRBJ1-5; possibly TRBD1 for D (6 bases). The V gene's germline CDR1 is SGHTA and CDR2 FQGNSA. V was cut by 5 bases and J by 4 bases, with 15 bases left in between. The CDR3 loop spans 15 amino acids. The CDR3 loop is CASSRTTQGNQPQHF. As DNA, the CDR3 is TGTGCCAGCAGCCGTACGACACAGGGAAATCAGCCCCAGCATTTT.

A single count supports this clone. The chain employs TRBV6-5 and TRBJ2-3; a weak D match, TRBD2 (7 bases). V was shortened by 5 bases and J by 5 bases, with 17 bases between the two germline ends. The CDR3 extends over 15 amino acids. Germline CDR1 MNHEY, CDR2 SVGAGI. The CDR3 region has the DNA TGTGCCAGCAGTAAGGGGGGGAGGGCCAGAGATACGCAGTATTTT. This codes for CASSKGGRARDTQYF.

This clone was counted between two and nine times. The chain carries TRBV5-1 and TRBJ1-4; TRBD1 matches 7 bases. Per the germline V gene, CDR1 is SGHRS and CDR2 is YFSETQ. The CDR3 covers 14 residues. V lost 4 bases and J lost 8; bases outside the gene matches: 8. The CDR3 region is CASSPGGFVEKLFF. The DNA of the CDR3 is TGCGCCAGCAGCCCAGGGGGTTTTGTGGAAAAACTGTTTTTT.

The rearrangement links TRBV6-1 to TRBJ2-1, with 11 bases identical to TRBD2. Per germline, CDR1 MNHNS and CDR2 SASEGT. Trimming took 4 bases from V and 8 from J; bases not matched to a gene: 10. This CDR3 comprises 16 residues. The CDR3 DNA reads as TGTGCCAGCAGTGGGACTAGCGGGTCGGTTTTGGATGAGCAGTTCTTC. It encodes CASSGTSGSVLDEQFF.

The CDR3 sequence: CASRVTTNEKLFF. The DNA for the CDR3 is TGTGCCAGCAGGGTTACAACTAATGAAAAACTGTTTTTT. This rearrangement joins TRBV6-1 to TRBJ1-4; no reliable D call. This CDR3 has 13 amino acids. With 6 bases removed from V and 0 bases from J, the gap between germline ends came to 5 bases. Germline assignment: CDR1 MNHNS and CDR2 SASEGT.

This clone was counted only a few times. The V and J genes are TRBV9 and TRBJ1-1, with D unresolved. Trimming removed 0 bases from V and 3 bases from J, with 9 bases in between. CDR3 length: 14 amino acids. Germline V gene lookup returns CDR1 SGDLS and CDR2 YYNGEE. In nucleotides, the CDR3 is TGTGCCAGCAGCGTAGGCGGGAGGGACACTGAAGCTTTCTTT. Its translation is CASSVGGRDTEAFF. Full variable domain (remainder filled in from reference TRBV9 and TRBJ1-1): DSGVTQTPKHLITATGQRVTLRCSPRSGDLSVYWYQQSLDQGLQFLIQYYNGEERAKGNILERFSAQQFPDLHSELNLSSLELGDSALYFCASSVGGRDTEAFFGQGTRLTVV.

The chain links TRBV5-1 to TRBJ1-2; 7 nucleotides align to TRBD1. The CDR3 has 15 amino acids. Germline V gene lookup returns CDR1 SGHRS and CDR2 YFSETQ. J lost 6 bases, V lost 2 bases, and 10 bases had no gene match. CDR3 residues: CASSFDPRTGDGYTF. The CDR3 bases are TGCGCCAGCAGCTTCGATCCCCGGACAGGCGATGGCTACACCTTC.

This chain uses TRBV7-9 with TRBJ2-6; 10 positions match TRBD1. Germline V gives CDR1 SEHNR, CDR2 FQNEAQ (reference sequence). The CDR3 length is 17 residues. V trimming: 4 bases; J trimming: 4 bases; junction bases outside the gene matches: 7. The CDR3 sequence is CASSSIDRGRGANVLTF. DNA for the CDR3: TGTGCCAGCAGCTCGATCGACAGGGGGCGCGGGGCCAACGTCCTGACTTTC. Drawing the rest from reference TRBV7-9 and TRBJ2-6, the complete variable domain is DTGVSQNPRHKITKRGQNVTFRCDPISEHNRLYWYRQTLGQGPEFLTYFQNEAQLEKSRLLSDRFSAERPKGSFSTLEIQRTEQGDSAMYLCASSSIDRGRGANVLTFGAGSRLTVL.

The V gene is TRBV18, the J gene TRBJ2-1, with 7 bases fitting TRBD2. After removal of 0 bases from V and 4 bases from J, the junction contained 6 bases not matched to a gene. Germline CDR1 reads KGHSH; CDR2 reads LQKENI. This CDR3 is built from 16 residues. CDR3 protein: CASSPPRRELYNEQFF. The CDR3 nucleotides read TGTGCCAGCTCACCACCGCGGCGGGAGCTTTACAATGAGCAGTTCTTC.

The V gene is TRBV6-1, the J gene TRBJ1-2; tentative D call: TRBD1 (5 bases). In germline, CDR1 is MNHNS, CDR2 SASEGT. V was trimmed by 6 bases and J by 5 bases, leaving 13 bases between them. CDR3 length: 13 residues. The CDR3 protein is CASRAVSGYGYTF. In DNA, the CDR3 is TGTGCCAGCAGAGCAGTCTCAGGGTATGGCTACACCTTC.

The chain recombines TRBV29-1 with TRBJ2-7; D gene unclear. CDR3 size: 11 residues. Germline V gives CDR1 SQVTM, CDR2 ANQGSEA. V was shortened by 3 bases and J by 5 bases, with 8 bases between the two germline ends. The CDR3 nucleotides are TGCAGCGTTGATCCGAGTGACGAGCAGTACTTC. Translated: CSVDPSDEQYF.

This chain links TRBV18 with TRBJ1-2, with unresolved D. V lost 5 bases, J lost 6 bases, and 13 bases lay in between. The CDR3 is made up of 13 amino acids. CDR1 is KGHSH and CDR2 is LQKENI in the germline V gene. The CDR3 spells CASSIVQADGYTF. The CDR3 DNA sequence: TGTGCCAGCTCAATTGTCCAGGCAGATGGCTACACCTTC.

The gene calls are TRBV19 and TRBJ1-2; D is uncertain. The V and J ends lost 7 bases and 0 bases respectively, with 15 bases between them. The CDR3 extends over 15 amino acids. The germline CDR1 and CDR2 sequences are LNHDA and SQIVND (reference sequence). DNA for the CDR3: TGTGCCAGTACCATAGGATTCGATTCTAACTATGGCTACACCTTC. It specifies CASTIGFDSNYGYTF.

V and J are TRBV14 and TRBJ2-1; D might be TRBD2 (6 bases). Germline loops: CDR1 SGHDN, CDR2 FVKESK. The CDR3 is 13 amino acids. Trimming stripped 5 bases from V and 14 bases from J, with 19 bases between. The CDR3 loop reads CASSGKGRTVKFF. CDR3 bases: TGTGCCAGCAGCGGTAAGGGGAGGACGGTGAAGTTCTTC.